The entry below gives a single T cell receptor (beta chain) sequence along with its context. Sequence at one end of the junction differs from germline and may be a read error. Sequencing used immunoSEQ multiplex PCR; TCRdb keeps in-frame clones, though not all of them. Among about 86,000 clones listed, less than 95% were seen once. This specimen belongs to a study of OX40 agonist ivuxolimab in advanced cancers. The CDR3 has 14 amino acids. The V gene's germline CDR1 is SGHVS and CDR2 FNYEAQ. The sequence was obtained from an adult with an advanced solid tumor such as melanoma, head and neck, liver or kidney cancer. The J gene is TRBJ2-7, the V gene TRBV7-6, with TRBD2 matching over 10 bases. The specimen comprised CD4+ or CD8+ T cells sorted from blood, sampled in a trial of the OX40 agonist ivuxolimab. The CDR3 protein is CASSLAGVPYEQYF. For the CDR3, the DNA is TGTGCCAGCAGCCTAGCGGGAGTCCCCTACGAGCAGTACTTC.